This TCR beta chain was observed in a study of vaccination and CD4 T cells after COVID-19 (dated by TCRdb to between 2021 and 2024). In the study overall: The convalescent cohort comprised six males and four females, including two Hispanic individuals, seven Caucasians, two Asians and one multiracial person. Participants got two doses of the Pfizer-BioNTech BNT162b2 vaccine (n=8) or two doses of the Moderna mRNA-1273 vaccine (n=2). An earlier paper using these donors assessed, at the TCR clonotype level, memory CD4+ T cell crossreactivity between SARS-CoV-2 and common cold coronavirus spike proteins. As controls, cultures received a CEFX viral epitope pool (the positive control), an HIV-1 Nef peptide pool (the negative control), or no peptide at all. Post-vaccine blood samples were taken a median of roughly 72 days after the second vaccine dose, with a range of 14 to 241 days. For stimulating the cultures, overlapping spike peptide pools were used, derived from SARS-CoV-2 as well as from the common cold coronaviruses HCoV-NL63, HCoV-OC43 and HCoV-229E. Post-COVID blood samples from convalescent patients were collected a median of roughly 100 days after diagnosis, with a range of roughly 35 to 170 days. In under twelve COVID-19 convalescent patients and a handful of infection-naive healthy vaccine recipients, researchers compared the spike-specific CD4+ TCR repertoire from before mRNA vaccination with the repertoire from after.

CDR1 and CDR2, looked up from the germline V gene, are MNHEY and SVGAGI. Measured from the cysteine to the phenylalanine, the CDR3 is 14 residues long. The entry retains the CDR3 DNA only, 42 bases that are in frame from base 1. The germline V end is reduced by 4 bases and the J end by 2 bases; junction bases left unmatched: 2. The research as a whole found: An increase in the median number of SARS-CoV-2-reactive clonotypes from approximately 21 after infection to approximately 41 after vaccination was observed, but the change was not found to be significant. The study included relatively few convalescent patients and did not analyze early timepoints after natural infection. In convalescent patients, a median around 83% of post-vaccine SARS-CoV-2-reactive clones were detected only after vaccination, and vaccine-specific priming was suggested by this finding. Of the vaccine-specific clones in convalescent patients, 304 of 307, or nearly all, reacted only to SARS-CoV-2 spike and did not cross-react with common cold coronaviruses.

To note about this clonotype: The target of this receptor is not known. Base qualities were left out, and no much larger clone turns up one base away.

The treatment or condition label on this specimen signifies: approximately 9-day PBMC culture with coronavirus spike peptide pools or control peptides (ViraFEST assay). CD4+ T cells from unexposed donors were collected before the COVID-19 pandemic (2011-2018). The study used the ViraFEST assay, which expanded antigen-specific T cells with peptide pools and then identified expanded clonotypes by TCR sequencing. PBMCs were cultured at roughly 1.8 million per well in IMDM supplemented with about 5% human AB serum and 8.5 to 10 IU/ml IL-2, with 9.5 to 10 ug/ml peptide pools added. Half of the culture medium was replaced with fresh IL-2-containing medium on days 3 and 7. Once the cells had been in culture for less than 12 days, the EasySep CD4+ T cell isolation kit was used to isolate CD4+ T cells by negative selection. As cell numbers permitted, CD4+ T cells from unexposed donors were tested for reactivity to SARS-CoV-2 S and N and to four common cold coronavirus spike pools. PBMCs were separated from whole blood using Ficoll-Paque Plus gradient centrifugation and then either used fresh or cryopreserved at -140C. Culture conditions were generally each tested in triplicate wells. Leukapheresis product for the unexposed donors was purchased commercially.

Libraries were made using PCR. DNA from cultured CD4+ T cells was subjected to TCR sequencing with the Oncomine TCR Beta short-read assay at the Johns Hopkins FTIC core. The QIAamp micro DNA kit was used to extract genomic DNA from the cultured CD4+ T cells. Oncomine TCR Beta libraries from cultured CD4+ T cells were pooled with unique dual indexes and sequenced on an Illumina iSeq 100. Under the source paper's analysis protocol: Non-productive sequences were removed, and CDR3s that did not start with C, did not end with F or W, or were shorter than 7 amino acids were discarded. The MANAFEST web application was used to identify antigen-specific clonotypes by comparing peptide-stimulated wells against reference wells and other culture wells. An FDR below 0.05, an odds ratio above 5, and a productive frequency above 0.1% in at least two of three replicate wells were required for clones to be considered positive. Cross-reactive clonotypes were defined as significantly expanded in both SARS-CoV-2 spike wells and at least one common cold coronavirus spike condition. CDR3 homology was assessed with Levenshtein distances (stringdist) and unrooted phylogenetic trees (ape) in R version 3.6.1. Using fastp at Q25 and MiXCR, TCRdb reprocessed the public reads and kept productive beta chains. Each CDR3 protein gets just one entry, which takes the most common genes and DNA from the rows behind it. The V and J calls and clone size come from TCRdb's table, not from the authors' own analysis. This sample is represented by 9,000 to 10,000 distinct CDR3 sequences; roughly two fifths of them were singletons. The ten top clones hold approximately 13% of the sample.

The sequenced sample consisted of CD4+ T cells from blood, cultured in vitro. The chain was built from TRBV6-5 and TRBJ2-7, and TRBD1 aligns with 10 junction nucleotides. This TCR was sampled from a human donor in good health. Read as DNA, the sequence is TGTGCCAGCAGTTCCGGACAGGGGGCCTACGAGCAGTACTTC. It specifies CASSSGQGAYEQYF.